Included here is one T cell receptor (beta chain) sequence, with context. The data were obtained in a study of blood T cell repertoires in COVID-19. TCRdb keeps only in-frame clones here, not all; method: immunoSEQ multiplex PCR. Of roughly 240,000 clones in the sample, around 88% were seen once. The CDR3 has 15 residues. V was clipped by 5 bases and J by 2 bases; unmatched bases: 8. Germline V lookup: CDR1 SGHKS, CDR2 YYEKEE (reference sequence). Specimen: peripheral blood. The J gene is TRBJ1-1, the V gene TRBV5-5, with 8 bases lining up with TRBD1. The TCR sequence derives from a woman aged 25 to 39 who had recovered from COVID-19. CDR3 sequence reads: CASRLLDRENTEAFF. In nucleotides, the CDR3 is TGTGCCAGCAGATTACTGGACAGGGAAAACACTGAAGCTTTCTTT.